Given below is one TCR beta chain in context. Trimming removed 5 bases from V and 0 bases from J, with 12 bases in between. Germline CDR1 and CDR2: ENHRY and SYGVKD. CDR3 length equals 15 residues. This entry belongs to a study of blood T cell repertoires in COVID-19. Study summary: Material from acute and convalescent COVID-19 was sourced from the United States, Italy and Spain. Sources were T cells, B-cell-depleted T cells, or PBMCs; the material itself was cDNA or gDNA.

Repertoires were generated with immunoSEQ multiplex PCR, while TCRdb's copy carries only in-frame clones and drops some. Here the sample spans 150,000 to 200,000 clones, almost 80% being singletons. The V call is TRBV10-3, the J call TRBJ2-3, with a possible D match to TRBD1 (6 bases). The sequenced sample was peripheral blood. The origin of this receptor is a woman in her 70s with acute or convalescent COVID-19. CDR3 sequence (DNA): TGTGCCATCAGTCAAGGACAGAAGAGCACAGATACGCAGTATTTT. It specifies CAISQGQKSTDTQYF.